The rows below give T cell receptor beta chains drawn from one sample of a study of blood T cell repertoires in COVID-19. The table came from immunoSEQ multiplex PCR; TCRdb's copy has only in-frame clones and leaves some out. This table holds 150,000 to 200,000 clones, around 88% found once. Source material: peripheral blood. All receptors come from a woman aged 65 to 85 who had recovered from COVID-19. The CDR3 runs from the conserved cysteine through the conserved F or W. The order of the fields is clone size, D gene, J gene, V gene, CDR3 protein, CDR3 DNA. D genes are given only for firm matches. Rows may omit the clone size; those that give it use once, few, many or a size class.

clone_size: few; d_call: NA; j_call: TRBJ1-5; v_call: TRBV6-6; cdr3_aa: CAATSGGNRLGQPQHF; cdr3_nt: TGTGCCGCTACCTCGGGGGGGAATCGGCTCGGGCAGCCCCAGCATTTT
clone_size: NA; d_call: NA; j_call: TRBJ2-3; v_call: TRBV2; cdr3_aa: CASSEPMGGGATDTQYF; cdr3_nt: TGTGCCAGCAGTGAACCCATGGGGGGGGGCGCAACAGATACGCAGTATTTT
clone_size: NA; d_call: NA; j_call: TRBJ2-3; v_call: TRBV18; cdr3_aa: CASSPSGEEDTQYF; cdr3_nt: TGTGCCAGCTCACCCTCGGGGGAAGAAGATACGCAGTATTTT
clone_size: NA; d_call: NA; j_call: TRBJ1-1; v_call: TRBV2; cdr3_aa: CASGVHTEAFF; cdr3_nt: TGTGCCAGCGGAGTCCACACTGAAGCTTTCTTT
clone_size: few; d_call: TRBD1; j_call: TRBJ1-3; v_call: TRBV7-2; cdr3_aa: CASSPGPDRVRNTIYF; cdr3_nt: TGTGCCAGCAGCCCTGGGCCTGACAGGGTCCGAAACACCATATATTTT
clone_size: NA; d_call: NA; j_call: TRBJ2-1; v_call: TRBV7-9; cdr3_aa: CASSLGGPDEQFF; cdr3_nt: TGTGCCAGCAGCTTAGGAGGTCCGGATGAGCAGTTCTTC
clone_size: few; d_call: NA; j_call: TRBJ1-2; v_call: TRBV7-9; cdr3_aa: CASSLAHGGYGYTF; cdr3_nt: TGTGCCAGCAGCTTAGCGCACGGGGGCTATGGCTACACCTTC
clone_size: NA; d_call: TRBD2; j_call: TRBJ2-1; v_call: TRBV5-1; cdr3_aa: CASSLVVAGGPVEQFF; cdr3_nt: TGCGCCAGCAGCTTGGTGGTAGCGGGGGGGCCGGTTGAGCAGTTCTTC
clone_size: NA; d_call: TRBD2; j_call: TRBJ2-7; v_call: TRBV28; cdr3_aa: CASSHTQGQILAGVYEQYF; cdr3_nt: TGTGCCAGCAGCCACACCCAGGGACAGATACTAGCGGGAGTTTACGAGCAGTACTTC
clone_size: NA; d_call: NA; j_call: TRBJ2-7; v_call: TRBV20-1; cdr3_aa: CSAIDSYEQYF; cdr3_nt: TGCAGTGCTATAGACAGCTACGAGCAGTACTTC
clone_size: NA; d_call: TRBD2; j_call: TRBJ2-5; v_call: TRBV11-2; cdr3_aa: CASSAGLAGSETQYF; cdr3_nt: TGTGCCAGCAGCGCCGGACTAGCGGGGTCAGAGACCCAGTACTTC
clone_size: NA; d_call: NA; j_call: TRBJ2-1; v_call: TRBV19; cdr3_aa: CASSTRTGGINEQFF; cdr3_nt: TGTGCCAGTAGTACCCGGACTGGGGGCATCAATGAGCAGTTCTTC
clone_size: NA; d_call: NA; j_call: TRBJ1-1; v_call: TRBV7-8; cdr3_aa: CASSPRGVPLNTEAFF; cdr3_nt: TGTGCCAGCAGCCCCCGAGGAGTACCCCTGAACACTGAAGCTTTCTTT
clone_size: NA; d_call: TRBD1; j_call: TRBJ2-2; v_call: TRBV10-3; cdr3_aa: CAISEQDRGYSGELFF; cdr3_nt: TGTGCCATCAGTGAGCAGGACAGGGGTTATTCCGGGGAGCTGTTTTTT
clone_size: NA; d_call: TRBD1; j_call: TRBJ2-5; v_call: TRBV3-1/TRBV3-2; cdr3_aa: CASRRQGEETQYF; cdr3_nt: TGTGCCAGCAGACGACAGGGGGAGGAGACCCAGTACTTC
clone_size: NA; d_call: TRBD1; j_call: TRBJ1-1; v_call: TRBV19; cdr3_aa: CASSPWRTGNTEAFF; cdr3_nt: TGTGCCAGTAGTCCATGGAGGACAGGGAACACTGAAGCTTTCTTT
clone_size: NA; d_call: NA; j_call: TRBJ1-2; v_call: TRBV18; cdr3_aa: CASSPGSGANYGYTF; cdr3_nt: TGTGCCAGCTCACCAGGATCAGGGGCAAACTATGGCTACACCTTC
clone_size: NA; d_call: NA; j_call: TRBJ2-5; v_call: TRBV7-2; cdr3_aa: CASSSPRPGTQYF; cdr3_nt: TGTGCCAGCAGCTCGCCCCGTCCGGGGACCCAGTACTTC
clone_size: NA; d_call: TRBD2; j_call: TRBJ2-7; v_call: TRBV5-1; cdr3_aa: CASSIGTSGGRSYEQYF; cdr3_nt: TGCGCCAGCAGCATAGGGACTAGCGGGGGCCGGTCCTACGAGCAGTACTTC
clone_size: once; d_call: TRBD2; j_call: TRBJ2-1; v_call: TRBV29-1; cdr3_aa: CSSGGGSSYNEQFF; cdr3_nt: TGCTCTAGCGGGGGTGGGAGCTCCTACAATGAGCAGTTCTTC
clone_size: NA; d_call: TRBD1; j_call: TRBJ2-7; v_call: TRBV13; cdr3_aa: CASSSLPGTGDYEQYF; cdr3_nt: TGTGCCAGCAGCTCCTTACCTGGGACAGGGGACTACGAGCAGTACTTC
clone_size: NA; d_call: NA; j_call: TRBJ1-4; v_call: TRBV27; cdr3_aa: CASASQGTGLFF; cdr3_nt: TGTGCCAGCGCCTCACAGGGAACGGGATTGTTTTTT
clone_size: few; d_call: NA; j_call: TRBJ1-6; v_call: TRBV28; cdr3_aa: CASKGPVANSPLHF; cdr3_nt: TGTGCCAGCAAGGGGCCGGTCGCGAATTCACCCCTCCACTTT
clone_size: NA; d_call: NA; j_call: TRBJ2-2; v_call: TRBV28; cdr3_aa: CASSFPGLSNTGELFF; cdr3_nt: TGTGCCAGCAGTTTCCCGGGACTCTCGAACACCGGGGAGCTGTTTTTT
clone_size: NA; d_call: TRBD1; j_call: TRBJ1-1; v_call: TRBV29-1; cdr3_aa: CSVRAGTDTEAFF; cdr3_nt: TGCAGCGTCCGGGCCGGGACAGACACTGAAGCTTTCTTT
clone_size: NA; d_call: NA; j_call: TRBJ1-1; v_call: TRBV6-5; cdr3_aa: CASSLNGGGGTEAFF; cdr3_nt: TGTGCCAGCAGCTTGAACGGGGGTGGAGGGACTGAAGCTTTCTTT
clone_size: NA; d_call: TRBD1; j_call: TRBJ1-1; v_call: TRBV29-1; cdr3_aa: CSADRGPTEAFF; cdr3_nt: TGCAGCGCAGACAGGGGGCCCACTGAAGCTTTCTTT
clone_size: NA; d_call: TRBD1; j_call: TRBJ2-2; v_call: TRBV9; cdr3_aa: CASSVLDRGTGELFF; cdr3_nt: TGTGCCAGCAGCGTGCTCGACAGGGGAACCGGGGAGCTGTTTTTT
clone_size: NA; d_call: NA; j_call: TRBJ2-1; v_call: TRBV5-1; cdr3_aa: CASSLVGLSYNEQFF; cdr3_nt: TGCGCCAGCAGCTTGGTGGGACTCTCCTACAATGAGCAGTTCTTC
clone_size: NA; d_call: TRBD2; j_call: TRBJ2-7; v_call: TRBV5-1; cdr3_aa: CASSWETSGRAEQYF; cdr3_nt: TGCGCCAGCAGCTGGGAGACTAGCGGGAGGGCCGAGCAGTACTTC
clone_size: NA; d_call: NA; j_call: TRBJ1-5; v_call: TRBV28; cdr3_aa: CASRQPSGAQPQHF; cdr3_nt: TGTGCCAGCAGACAACCTTCAGGGGCTCAGCCCCAGCATTTT
clone_size: NA; d_call: TRBD1; j_call: TRBJ2-7; v_call: TRBV4-1; cdr3_aa: CASSPGGQGTYEQYF; cdr3_nt: TGCGCCAGCAGCCCGGGGGGACAGGGGACCTACGAGCAGTACTTC
clone_size: NA; d_call: TRBD2; j_call: TRBJ2-5; v_call: TRBV28; cdr3_aa: CASARGVGVVETQYF; cdr3_nt: TGTGCCAGCGCCCGGGGGGTTGGGGTCGTGGAGACCCAGTACTTC
clone_size: few; d_call: NA; j_call: TRBJ2-7; v_call: TRBV5-1; cdr3_aa: CASSWRGTYEQYF; cdr3_nt: TGCGCCAGCAGCTGGCGGGGTACCTACGAGCAGTACTTC
clone_size: NA; d_call: NA; j_call: TRBJ2-2; v_call: TRBV5-1; cdr3_aa: CASSLAVEGTGELFF; cdr3_nt: TGCGCCAGCAGCTTGGCGGTTGAGGGCACCGGGGAGCTGTTTTTT
clone_size: NA; d_call: NA; j_call: TRBJ2-7; v_call: TRBV15; cdr3_aa: CATSRDPFREQYF; cdr3_nt: TGTGCCACCAGCAGAGATCCGTTCCGCGAGCAGTACTTC
clone_size: once; d_call: TRBD1; j_call: TRBJ1-2; v_call: TRBV6-5; cdr3_aa: CASRTGARGYGYTF; cdr3_nt: TGTGCCAGCAGAACAGGGGCACGGGGCTATGGCTACACCTTC
clone_size: NA; d_call: NA; j_call: TRBJ1-2; v_call: TRBV28; cdr3_aa: CASSLVAGRGYTF; cdr3_nt: TGTGCCAGCAGTTTAGTTGCGGGGCGAGGCTACACCTTC
clone_size: NA; d_call: TRBD2; j_call: TRBJ2-1; v_call: TRBV19; cdr3_aa: CASSIPSGRAGYNEQFF; cdr3_nt: TGTGCCAGTAGTATCCCTAGCGGGAGGGCCGGGTACAATGAGCAGTTCTTC
clone_size: NA; d_call: NA; j_call: TRBJ1-5; v_call: TRBV19; cdr3_aa: CASPLKLPRNQPQHF; cdr3_nt: TGTGCCAGCCCCCTCAAGCTTCCACGCAATCAGCCCCAGCATTTT
clone_size: NA; d_call: TRBD1; j_call: TRBJ2-7; v_call: TRBV29-1; cdr3_aa: CSVAGTGPYEQYF; cdr3_nt: TGCAGCGTTGCCGGGACAGGGCCCTACGAGCAGTACTTC
clone_size: NA; d_call: TRBD1; j_call: TRBJ2-5; v_call: TRBV5-1; cdr3_aa: CASSRGQDQETQYF; cdr3_nt: TGCGCCAGCAGTCGCGGACAGGACCAAGAGACCCAGTACTTC
clone_size: few; d_call: NA; j_call: TRBJ1-2; v_call: TRBV3-1/TRBV3-2; cdr3_aa: CASSGGKAYGYTF; cdr3_nt: TGTGCCAGCAGCGGGGGGAAAGCTTATGGCTACACCTTC
clone_size: NA; d_call: TRBD1; j_call: TRBJ1-1; v_call: TRBV14; cdr3_aa: CASSPRTGTGTEAFF; cdr3_nt: TGTGCCAGCAGCCCCCGGACAGGGACGGGCACTGAAGCTTTCTTT